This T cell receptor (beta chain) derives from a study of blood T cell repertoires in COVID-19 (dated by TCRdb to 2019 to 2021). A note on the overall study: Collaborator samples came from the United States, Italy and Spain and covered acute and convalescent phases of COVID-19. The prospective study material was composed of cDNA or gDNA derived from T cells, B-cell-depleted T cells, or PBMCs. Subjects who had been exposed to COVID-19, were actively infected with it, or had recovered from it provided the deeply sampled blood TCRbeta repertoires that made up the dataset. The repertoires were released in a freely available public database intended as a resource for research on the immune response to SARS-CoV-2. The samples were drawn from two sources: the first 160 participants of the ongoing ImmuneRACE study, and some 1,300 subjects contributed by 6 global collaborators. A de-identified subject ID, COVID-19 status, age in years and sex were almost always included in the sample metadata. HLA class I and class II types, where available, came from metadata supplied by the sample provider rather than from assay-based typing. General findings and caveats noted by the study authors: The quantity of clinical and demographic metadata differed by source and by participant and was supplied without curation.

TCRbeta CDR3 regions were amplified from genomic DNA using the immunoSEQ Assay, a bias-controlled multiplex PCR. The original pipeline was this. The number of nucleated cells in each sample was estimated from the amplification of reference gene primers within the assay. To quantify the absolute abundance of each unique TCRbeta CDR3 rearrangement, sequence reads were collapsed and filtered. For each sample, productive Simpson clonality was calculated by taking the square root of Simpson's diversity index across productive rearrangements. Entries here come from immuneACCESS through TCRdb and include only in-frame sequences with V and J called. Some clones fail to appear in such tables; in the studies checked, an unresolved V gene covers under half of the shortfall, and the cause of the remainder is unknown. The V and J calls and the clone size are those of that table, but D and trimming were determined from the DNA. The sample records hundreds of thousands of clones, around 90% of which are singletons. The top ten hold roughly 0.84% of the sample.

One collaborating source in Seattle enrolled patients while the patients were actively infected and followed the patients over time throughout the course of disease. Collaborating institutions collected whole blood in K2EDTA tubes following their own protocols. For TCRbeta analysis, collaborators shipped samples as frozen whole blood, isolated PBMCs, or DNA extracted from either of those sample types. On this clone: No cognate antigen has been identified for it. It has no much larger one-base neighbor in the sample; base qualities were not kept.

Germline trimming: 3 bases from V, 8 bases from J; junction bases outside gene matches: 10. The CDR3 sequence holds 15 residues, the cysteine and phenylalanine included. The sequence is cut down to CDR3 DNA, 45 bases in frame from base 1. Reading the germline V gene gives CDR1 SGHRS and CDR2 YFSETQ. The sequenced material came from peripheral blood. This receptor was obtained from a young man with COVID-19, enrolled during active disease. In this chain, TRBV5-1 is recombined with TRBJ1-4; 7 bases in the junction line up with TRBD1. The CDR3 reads CASSSSGQAAEKLFF. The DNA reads TGCGCCAGCAGCTCCTCTGGACAGGCGGCAGAAAAACTGTTTTTT.